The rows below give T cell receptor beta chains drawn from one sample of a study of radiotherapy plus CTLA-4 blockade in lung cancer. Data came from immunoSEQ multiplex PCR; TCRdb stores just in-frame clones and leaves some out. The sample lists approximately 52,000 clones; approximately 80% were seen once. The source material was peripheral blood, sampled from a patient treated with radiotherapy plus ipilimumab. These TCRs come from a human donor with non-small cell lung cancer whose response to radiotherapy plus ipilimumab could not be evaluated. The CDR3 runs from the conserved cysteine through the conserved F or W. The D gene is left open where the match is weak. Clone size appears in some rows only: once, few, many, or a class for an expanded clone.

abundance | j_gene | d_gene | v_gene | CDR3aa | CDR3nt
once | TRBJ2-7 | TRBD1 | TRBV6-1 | CASSGGDRGRHEQYF | TGTGCCAGCAGTGGCGGGGACAGGGGGCGACACGAGCAGTACTTC
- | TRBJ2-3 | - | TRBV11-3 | CASSRTTAQDKYF | TGTGCCAGCAGCCGGACGACAGCCCAAGATAAGTATTTT
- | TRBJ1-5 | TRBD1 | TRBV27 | CASSGGQGNQPQHF | TGTGCCAGCAGTGGGGGACAGGGCAATCAGCCCCAGCATTTT
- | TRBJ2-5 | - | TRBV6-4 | CASRGSEGTQYF | TGTGCCAGCCGCGGGTCGGAGGGGACCCAGTACTTC
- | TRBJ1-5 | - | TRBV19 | CASSIEGRGRGNQPQHF | TGTGCCAGTAGTATAGAAGGGAGGGGAAGGGGCAATCAGCCCCAGCATTTT
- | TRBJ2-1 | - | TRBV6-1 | CASSRERRGYEQFF | TGTGCCAGCAGTCGGGAGCGGAGGGGCTATGAGCAGTTCTTC
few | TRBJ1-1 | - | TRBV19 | CASSIRDRSRPEAFF | TGTGCCAGTAGTATTCGCGACAGGTCTAGACCTGAAGCTTTCTTT
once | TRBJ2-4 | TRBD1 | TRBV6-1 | CASRGQGLAKNIQYF | TGTGCCAGCAGGGGACAGGGACTAGCCAAAAACATTCAGTACTTC
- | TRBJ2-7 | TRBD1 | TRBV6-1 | CASSRTGGEQYF | TGTGCCAGCAGCCGGACAGGGGGCGAGCAGTACTTC
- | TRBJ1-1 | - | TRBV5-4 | CASSLAGGNTEAFF | TGTGCCAGCAGCTTGGCCGGGGGGAACACTGAAGCTTTCTTT
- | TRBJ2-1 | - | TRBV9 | CASSVDGVGNEQFF | TGTGCCAGCAGCGTAGACGGGGTGGGCAATGAGCAGTTCTTC
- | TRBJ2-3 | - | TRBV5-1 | CASSLAQVNGDTQYF | TGCGCCAGCAGCTTGGCACAGGTCAATGGAGATACGCAGTATTTT
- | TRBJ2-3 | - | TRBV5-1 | CASSQAKGTTDTQYF | TGCGCCAGCAGCCAGGCAAAGGGGACTACAGATACGCAGTATTTT
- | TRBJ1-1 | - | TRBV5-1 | CASSRRGNTEAFF | TGCGCCAGCAGCCGACGGGGGAACACTGAAGCTTTCTTT
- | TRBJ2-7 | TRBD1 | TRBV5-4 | CASSLGQGANYEQYF | TGTGCCAGCAGCTTAGGACAGGGGGCGAACTACGAGCAGTACTTC
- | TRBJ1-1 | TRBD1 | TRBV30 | CAFRDRGQGEAFF | TGTGCCTTCCGGGACAGGGGGCAGGGTGAAGCTTTCTTT
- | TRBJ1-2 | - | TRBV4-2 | CASSQGQDYGYTF | TGTGCCAGCAGCCAAGGCCAGGACTATGGCTACACCTTC
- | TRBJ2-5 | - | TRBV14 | CASSQDLGGTQYF | TGTGCCAGCAGCCAAGATCTAGGCGGGACCCAGTACTTC
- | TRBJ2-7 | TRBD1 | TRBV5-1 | CASSSPPTGGDYYEQYF | TGCGCCAGCAGCTCCCCCCCGACAGGGGGCGATTATTACGAGCAGTACTTC
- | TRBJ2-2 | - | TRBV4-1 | CASSRKGAGELFF | TGCGCCAGCAGCCGGAAGGGGGCCGGGGAGCTGTTTTTT
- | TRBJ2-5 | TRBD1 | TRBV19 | CASSRDRAQETQYF | TGTGCCAGTAGTAGGGACAGGGCGCAAGAGACCCAGTACTTC
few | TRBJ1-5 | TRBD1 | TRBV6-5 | CASSPGTGIQPQHF | TGTGCCAGCAGTCCCGGGACAGGGATTCAGCCCCAGCATTTT
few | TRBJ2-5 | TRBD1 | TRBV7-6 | CASSLTGVGETQYF | TGTGCCAGCAGTCTAACAGGGGTAGGGGAGACCCAGTACTTC
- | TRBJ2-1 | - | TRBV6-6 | CASSSRGSEEQFF | TGTGCCAGCAGTTCCCGGGGTTCGGAGGAGCAGTTCTTC
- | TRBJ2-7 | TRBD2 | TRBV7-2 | CASSPSWLAEAYEQYF | TGTGCCAGCAGCCCTAGTTGGCTAGCGGAAGCCTACGAGCAGTACTTC
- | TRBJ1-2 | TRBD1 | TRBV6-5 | CASSYYGQGAYGYTF | TGTGCCAGCAGTTACTACGGACAGGGGGCGTATGGCTACACCTTC
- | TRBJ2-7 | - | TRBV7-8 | CASSLDGDYEQYF | TGTGCCAGCAGCTTAGACGGGGACTACGAGCAGTACTTC
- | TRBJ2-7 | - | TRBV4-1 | CASSQGAGNPTYEQYF | TGCGCCAGCAGCCAAGGGGCGGGGAACCCCACCTACGAGCAGTACTTC
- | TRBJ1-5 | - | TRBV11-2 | CASSLDWYQPQHF | TGTGCCAGCAGCTTGGACTGGTATCAGCCCCAGCATTTT